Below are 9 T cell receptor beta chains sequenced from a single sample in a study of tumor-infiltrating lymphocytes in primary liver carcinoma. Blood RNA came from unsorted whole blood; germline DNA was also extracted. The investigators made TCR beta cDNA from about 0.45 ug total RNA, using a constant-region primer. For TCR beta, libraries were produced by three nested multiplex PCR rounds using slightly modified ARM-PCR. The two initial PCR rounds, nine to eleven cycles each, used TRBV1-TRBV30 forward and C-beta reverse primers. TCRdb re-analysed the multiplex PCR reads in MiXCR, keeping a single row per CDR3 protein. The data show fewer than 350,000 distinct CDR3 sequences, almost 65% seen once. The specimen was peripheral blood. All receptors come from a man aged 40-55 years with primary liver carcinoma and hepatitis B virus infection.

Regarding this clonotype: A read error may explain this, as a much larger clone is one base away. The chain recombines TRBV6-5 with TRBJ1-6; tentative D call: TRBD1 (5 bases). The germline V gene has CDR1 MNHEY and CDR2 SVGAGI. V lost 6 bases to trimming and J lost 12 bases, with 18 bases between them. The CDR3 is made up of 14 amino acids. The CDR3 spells CASRDMGEHLPLHF. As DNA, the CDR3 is TGTGCCAGCAGGGACATGGGTGAACATTTACCCCTCCACTTT.

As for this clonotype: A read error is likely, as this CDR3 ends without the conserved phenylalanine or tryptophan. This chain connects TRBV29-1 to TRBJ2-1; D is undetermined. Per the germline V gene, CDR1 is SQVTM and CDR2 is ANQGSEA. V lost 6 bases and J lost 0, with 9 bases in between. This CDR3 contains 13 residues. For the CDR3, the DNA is TGCAGCGTGGATAGGAGCTCCTACAATGAGCAGTTCATC. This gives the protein CSVDRSSYNEQFI.

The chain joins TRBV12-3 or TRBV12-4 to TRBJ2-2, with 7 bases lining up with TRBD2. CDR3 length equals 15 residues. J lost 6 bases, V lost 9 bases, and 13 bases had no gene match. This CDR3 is CASQCTSAMAGELFF. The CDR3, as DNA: TGTGCCAGTCAATGTACTAGCGCGATGGCCGGGGAGCTGTTTTTT.

The CDR3 nucleotides read TGTGCCAGCAGACAAAAAGCGGGAGGCCAAGATACGCAGTATTTT. It translates to CASRQKAGGQDTQYF. The chain joins TRBV6-5 to TRBJ2-3; 9 bases line up with TRBD2. This CDR3 contains 15 residues. Germline values: CDR1 MNHEY, CDR2 SVGAGI. V trimming: 6 bases; J trimming: 5 bases; junction bases outside the gene matches: 9.

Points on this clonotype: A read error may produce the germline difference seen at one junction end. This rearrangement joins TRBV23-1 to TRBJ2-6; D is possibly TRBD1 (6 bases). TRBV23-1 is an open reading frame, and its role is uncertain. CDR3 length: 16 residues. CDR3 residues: CTSSQPGVSGANVLTF. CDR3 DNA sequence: TGCACCAGCAGTCAGCCAGGGGTCTCTGGGGCCAACGTCCTGACTTTC.

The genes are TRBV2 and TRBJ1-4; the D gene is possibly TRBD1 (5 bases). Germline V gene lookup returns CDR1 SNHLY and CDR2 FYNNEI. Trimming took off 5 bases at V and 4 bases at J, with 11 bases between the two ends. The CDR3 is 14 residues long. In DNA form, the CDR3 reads TGTGCCAGCAGTAAGACAGTAGTTAATGAAAAACTGTTTTTT. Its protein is CASSKTVVNEKLFF. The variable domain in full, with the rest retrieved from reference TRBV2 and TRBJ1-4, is EPEVTQTPSHQVTQMGQEVILRCVPISNHLYFYWYRQILGQKVEFLVSFYNNEISEKSEIFDDQFSVERPDGSNFTLKIRSTKLEDSAMYFCASSKTVVNEKLFFGSGTQLSVL.

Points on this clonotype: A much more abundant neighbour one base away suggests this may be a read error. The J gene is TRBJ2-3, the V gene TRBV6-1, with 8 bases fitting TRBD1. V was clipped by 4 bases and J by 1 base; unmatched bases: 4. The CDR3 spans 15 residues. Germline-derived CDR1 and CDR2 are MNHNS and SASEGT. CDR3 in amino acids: CASSGGQVGTDTQYF. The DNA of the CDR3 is TGTGCCAGCAGTGGGGGACAGGTGGGCACAGATACGCAGTATTTT.

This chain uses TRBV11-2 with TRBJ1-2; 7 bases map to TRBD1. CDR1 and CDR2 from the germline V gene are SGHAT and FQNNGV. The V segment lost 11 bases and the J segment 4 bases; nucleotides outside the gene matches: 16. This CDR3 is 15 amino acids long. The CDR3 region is CAGNSRQGTSYGYTF. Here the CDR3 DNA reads TGTGCCGGCAACTCCCGACAGGGTACGAGCTATGGCTACACCTTC.

For the CDR3, the DNA is TGCGCCAGCAGTGAGTCGACAGAGGCGACGAACACTGAAGCTTTCTTT. It translates to CASSESTEATNTEAFF. V gene TRBV10-2 combines with J gene TRBJ1-1, with TRBD1 as a possible D gene (5 bases). V was trimmed by 0 bases and J by 1 base, leaving 12 bases between them. CDR3 length: 16 residues. Germline V gene lookup returns CDR1 WSHSY and CDR2 SAAADI.